Each of the 31 T cell receptor beta chains below was sequenced from the same sample in a study of shared T cell receptors in the human thymus (dated by TCRdb to the early 2020s). Libraries were built with the immunoSEQ multiplex PCR assay. Entries here come from immuneACCESS through TCRdb and include only in-frame sequences with V and J called. Some clones fail to appear in such tables; in the studies checked, an unresolved V gene covers under half of the shortfall, and the cause of the remainder is unknown. The sample yields fewer than 700,000 clones; 88% were counted once. The top ten clonotypes cover roughly 0.0097% of the sample. In addition, the sample was reused for a study of human thymus T cells.

Sequencing was performed on thymocytes. Source of these receptors: a boy younger than two with a congenital heart defect. Donor details come from another sample of the same person, matched by shared clones.

V is TRBV5-1 and J is TRBJ2-3, with D perhaps matching TRBD2 (7 bases). Germline V gene data show CDR1 as SGHRS and CDR2 as YFSETQ. Trimming shortened V by 0 bases and J by 3 bases, and 23 bases separated the two germline ends. This CDR3 comprises 19 residues. This CDR3 reads CASSLAGGPLGTTTDTQYF. Written as DNA, the CDR3 is TGCGCCAGCAGCTTGGCGGGGGGCCCCCTAGGAACTACGACAGATACGCAGTATTTT.

This rearrangement joins TRBV6-1 to TRBJ2-6; D call uncertain. Germline lookup yields CDR1 MNHNS and CDR2 SASEGT. The ends were cut back, 0 bases at V and 1 base at J, with 4 bases in the middle. This CDR3 is 15 amino acids long. CDR3 amino acids: CASSEAASGANVLTF. In nucleotides, the CDR3 is TGTGCCAGCAGTGAAGCAGCGTCTGGGGCCAACGTCCTGACTTTC.

The V call is TRBV27, the J call TRBJ2-4; no reliable D call. The CDR3 covers 16 residues. Germline assignment: CDR1 MNHEY and CDR2 SMNVEV (reference sequence). Trimming removed 10 bases at V and 0 bases at J, with 19 bases between. The CDR3 loop reads CATRDSKLLAKNIQYF. The CDR3, as DNA: TGTGCCACCAGAGACTCCAAGCTACTAGCCAAAAACATTCAGTACTTC.

V and J are TRBV14 and TRBJ2-3; 8 nucleotides match TRBD1. Germline V gene data show CDR1 as SGHDN and CDR2 as FVKESK. The trim removed 3 bases at V and 6 bases at J, leaving 11 bases unmatched. The CDR3 has 16 residues. The CDR3 DNA sequence: TGTGCCAGCAGCCACCCTGGACAGGGAGCTTGGGATACGCAGTATTTT. It specifies CASSHPGQGAWDTQYF.

The chain joins TRBV6-1 to TRBJ2-7; 7 nucleotides agree with TRBD1. The CDR3 runs to 15 residues. The V segment lost 4 bases and the J segment 3 bases; nucleotides outside the gene matches: 9. Germline loops: CDR1 MNHNS, CDR2 SASEGT. The CDR3 protein is CASSAPGQINYEQYF. In DNA, the CDR3 is TGTGCCAGCAGTGCACCGGGACAGATCAACTACGAGCAGTACTTC.

This clone came up once. This sequence joins TRBV27 and TRBJ2-1, with TRBD2 matching over 8 bases. Per germline, CDR1 MNHEY and CDR2 SMNVEV (reference sequence). After removal of 5 bases from V and 10 bases from J, the junction contained 13 bases not matched to a gene. The CDR3 spans 15 residues. Here the CDR3 DNA reads TGTGCCAGCAGTGTGACTAGCGTTACACAATGGGAGCAGTTCTTC. This encodes CASSVTSVTQWEQFF.

This chain uses TRBV11-2 with TRBJ2-3, with 11 nucleotides matching TRBD2. Germline V gene data show CDR1 as SGHAT and CDR2 as FQNNGV. J was trimmed by 2 bases and V by 4 bases; bases with no gene match: 8. The CDR3 loop spans 17 amino acids. The CDR3 DNA sequence: TGTGCCAGCAGCTCTAGACTAGCGGGGACCTCCACAGATACGCAGTATTTT. Amino acids: CASSSRLAGTSTDTQYF.

J is TRBJ2-2 and V is TRBV15, with D tentatively TRBD2 (6 bases). Trimming took 0 bases from V and 5 from J, leaving 7 bases between them. The CDR3 totals 14 residues. Germline V CDR1 and CDR2: LNHNV, YYDKDF (reference sequence). This CDR3 is CATSRDRGTGELFF. The CDR3 region has the DNA TGTGCCACCAGCAGAGACCGGGGGACCGGGGAGCTGTTTTTT. The variable domain in full, with the rest retrieved from reference TRBV15 and TRBJ2-2, is DAMVIQNPRYQVTQFGKPVTLSCSQTLNHNVMYWYQQKSSQAPKLLFHYYDKDFNNEADTPDNFQSRRPNTSFCFLDIRSPGLGDTAMYLCATSRDRGTGELFFGEGSRLTVL.

The chain employs TRBV9 and TRBJ1-2, with 7 bases lining up with TRBD1. Germline V gene data show CDR1 as SGDLS and CDR2 as YYNGEE. This CDR3 region has 15 residues. The junction had 7 bases not matched to a gene; V was cut back by 4 bases and J by 1 base. CDR3 protein: CASSTRDSLNYGYTF. The CDR3, as DNA: TGTGCCAGCAGCACGCGGGACAGTCTTAACTATGGCTACACCTTC.

This chain links TRBV9 with TRBJ1-3; TRBD1 aligns across 12 bases. Trimming cost V 0 bases and J 4 bases; bases outside gene matches: 11. CDR1 and CDR2 from the germline V gene are SGDLS and YYNGEE. The CDR3 sequence is 19 residues long. The CDR3 sequence: CASSVDGGQGAVSGNTIYF. The CDR3 DNA sequence: TGTGCCAGCAGCGTAGACGGGGGACAGGGGGCCGTTAGCGGAAACACCATATATTTT.

The table lists this clone with a count of one. The chain links TRBV5-6 to TRBJ1-1, with 9 bases that match TRBD1. V dropped 0 bases and J dropped 2; count of bases not matched to a gene: 8. Germline assignment: CDR1 SGHDT and CDR2 YYEEEE. The CDR3 runs 17 residues. DNA for the CDR3: TGTGCCAGCAGCTTGGAAGTACAGGGGGCTCGTAACACTGAAGCTTTCTTT. Its translation: CASSLEVQGARNTEAFF. The full variable domain, in which reference TRBV5-6 and TRBJ1-1 provide the parts outside the CDR3, is DAGVTQSPTHLIKTRGQQVTLRCSPKSGHDTVSWYQQALGQGPQFIFQYYEEEERQRGNFPDRFSGHQFPNYSSELNVNALLLGDSALYLCASSLEVQGARNTEAFFGQGTRLTVV.

J is TRBJ2-7 and V is TRBV27; 7 bases map to TRBD2. V trimming: 3 bases; J trimming: 0 bases; junction bases outside the gene matches: 2. CDR3 size: 14 residues. CDR1 MNHEY and CDR2 SMNVEV come from the germline V gene (reference sequence). The CDR3 DNA sequence: TGTGCCAGCAGTTTGACTAGCCCCTCCTACGAGCAGTACTTC. Its translation is CASSLTSPSYEQYF.

The rearrangement uses TRBV5-8 and TRBJ2-5; TRBD1 agrees at 10 bases. With V trimmed by 3 bases and J by 5 bases, 4 bases remained unmatched. This CDR3 is built from 14 residues. Germline CDR1 is SGHTS and CDR2 is YDEGEE. The CDR3 spells CASSSDRGLETQYF. The CDR3 nucleotides are TGTGCCAGCAGCTCTGACAGGGGGCTGGAGACCCAGTACTTC.

The chain has TRBV12-5 and TRBJ2-6; D gene ambiguous. In germline, CDR1 is LGHNT, CDR2 FRNRAP. The CDR3 contains 16 residues. V lost 5 bases, J lost 0 bases, and 11 bases lay in between. The CDR3 protein is CASGPYSDSGANVLTF. CDR3 bases: TGTGCTAGTGGTCCGTACTCCGACTCTGGGGCCAACGTCCTGACTTTC.

The chain couples TRBV25-1 to TRBJ2-5; weak D call: TRBD2 (6 bases). Germline CDR1 reads MGHDK; CDR2 reads SYGVNS. The CDR3 is made up of 15 amino acids. The V end lost 8 bases, the J end lost 1 base, and 17 bases lay between the germline ends. CDR3 in amino acids: CASGGLEGFQETQYF. CDR3 nucleotides: TGTGCCAGCGGGGGACTTGAAGGATTCCAAGAGACCCAGTACTTC.

V gene TRBV11-2 combines with J gene TRBJ2-3; 12 positions agree with TRBD2. There are 17 residues in the CDR3. V was clipped by 5 bases and J by 0 bases; unmatched bases: 6. Germline values: CDR1 SGHAT, CDR2 FQNNGV. This CDR3 reads CASSNGGTSGSTDTQYF. The CDR3 nucleotides are TGTGCCAGCAGCAACGGCGGGACTAGCGGGAGCACAGATACGCAGTATTTT.

The chain combines TRBV5-1 with TRBJ2-3; TRBD2 matches 12 bases. CDR1 is SGHRS and CDR2 is YFSETQ in the germline V gene. The CDR3 runs to 16 residues. Trimming cost V 3 bases and J 5 bases; bases outside gene matches: 7. The CDR3 DNA follows: TGCGCCAGCAGCTCCGAAGGGGGACTAGCGGGAGATACGCAGTATTTT. It translates to CASSSEGGLAGDTQYF. The whole variable domain, filled in from reference TRBV5-1 and TRBJ2-3, reads KAGVTQTPRYLIKTRGQQVTLSCSPISGHRSVSWYQQTPGQGLQFLFEYFSETQRNKGNFPGRFSGRQFSNSRSEMNVSTLELGDSALYLCASSSEGGLAGDTQYFGPGTRLTVL.

The V gene is TRBV11-2, the J gene TRBJ2-7; 11 positions match TRBD1. Unmatched junction bases numbered 4, after V lost 1 base and J lost 2 bases. This CDR3 has 16 residues. Germline-derived CDR1 and CDR2 are SGHAT and FQNNGV. CDR3 DNA sequence: TGTGCCAGCAGCTTAGTAGGGACAGGGGGTCCCTACGAGCAGTACTTC. It codes for CASSLVGTGGPYEQYF.

This clone was observed a few times. This chain joins TRBV10-1 and TRBJ2-5; D is ambiguous. Trimming removed 3 bases from V and 1 base from J, with 12 bases in between. Germline loops: CDR1 WNHNN, CDR2 SYGVQD (reference sequence). This CDR3 has 15 residues. The CDR3 protein is CASSDIERSQETQYF. DNA of the CDR3: TGCGCCAGCAGTGATATCGAGAGGAGCCAAGAGACCCAGTACTTC.

The V gene is TRBV18, the J gene TRBJ2-7; 11 bases match TRBD2. Trimming cost V 2 bases and J 7 bases; bases outside gene matches: 16. The CDR3 is made up of 18 amino acids. The V gene's germline CDR1 is KGHSH and CDR2 LQKENI. Here the CDR3 reads CASSPTSGRDFTIKEQYF. CDR3 coding DNA: TGTGCCAGCTCACCAACTAGCGGGAGAGACTTTACGATAAAGGAGCAGTACTTC. The whole variable domain, remainder taken from reference TRBV18 and TRBJ2-7, is NAGVMQNPRHLVRRRGQEARLRCSPMKGHSHVYWYRQLPEEGLKFMVYLQKENIIDESGMPKERFSAEFPKEGPSILRIQQVVRGDSAAYFCASSPTSGRDFTIKEQYFGPGTRLTVT.

The V and J genes are TRBV27 and TRBJ2-3; 9 bases are shared with TRBD2. The CDR3 sequence is 14 residues long. The germline V gene encodes CDR1 MNHEY and CDR2 SMNVEV (reference sequence). The J segment lost 2 bases and the V segment lost 6 bases, leaving 3 bases of the junction unmatched. CDR3 coding DNA: TGTGCCAGCAGAAGGACTAGCGTCACAGATACGCAGTATTTT. Amino acids: CASRRTSVTDTQYF.

The V and J genes are TRBV30 and TRBJ1-1, with D uncertain. V lost 4 bases to trimming and J lost 6 bases, with 12 bases between them. Germline CDR1 is GTSNPN and CDR2 is SVGIG (reference sequence). This CDR3 comprises 12 residues. The CDR3 nucleotides read TGTGCCTGGATCCCCCGACACCCTGAAGCTTTCTTT. It encodes CAWIPRHPEAFF.

This chain links TRBV19 with TRBJ1-2; 9 bases are a match to TRBD1. This CDR3 contains 16 residues. The V and J ends lost 9 bases and 4 bases, in that order; junction bases with no gene match: 15. Per the germline V gene, CDR1 is LNHDA and CDR2 is SQIVND (reference sequence). The CDR3 here is CASRRGRQGGGYGYTF. The DNA of the CDR3 is TGTGCCAGCCGCAGGGGAAGACAGGGGGGGGGCTATGGCTACACCTTC. The full variable domain, in which reference TRBV19 and TRBJ1-2 provide the parts outside the CDR3, is DGGITQSPKYLFRKEGQNVTLSCEQNLNHDAMYWYRQDPGQGLRLIYYSQIVNDFQKGDIAEGYSVSREKKESFPLTVTSAQKNPTAFYLCASRRGRQGGGYGYTFGSGTRLTVV.

This clone was seen once. The genes are TRBV27 and TRBJ2-7; 7 bases match TRBD1. With V trimmed by 0 bases and J by 5 bases, 10 bases remained unmatched. The germline CDR1 and CDR2 sequences are MNHEY and SMNVEV (reference sequence). The CDR3 sequence is 16 residues long. CDR3 sequence: CASSLSDRPVLHEQYF. The CDR3 DNA follows: TGTGCCAGCAGTTTATCGGACAGGCCCGTATTGCACGAGCAGTACTTC.

The V and J genes are TRBV9 and TRBJ2-3, with 8 nucleotides matching TRBD2. Germline V lookup: CDR1 SGDLS, CDR2 YYNGEE. The CDR3 runs 17 residues. The V gene end was trimmed by 0 bases and the J gene end by 3 bases; junction bases not matched to a gene: 9. The CDR3 protein is CASSVVPAGEGTDTQYF. The DNA of the CDR3 is TGTGCCAGCAGCGTAGTTCCAGCGGGAGAGGGTACAGATACGCAGTATTTT.

The chain carries TRBV27 and TRBJ1-3, with 8 bases fitting TRBD1. Germline V gene data show CDR1 as MNHEY and CDR2 as SMNVEV (reference sequence). This CDR3 has 13 residues. V trimming: 6 bases; J trimming: 3 bases; junction bases outside the gene matches: 1. CDR3 coding DNA: TGTGCCAGCAGGGACAGGGTTGGAAACACCATATATTTT. Translated: CASRDRVGNTIYF.

The chain employs TRBV7-9 and TRBJ2-1; D not resolved. V shed 1 base and J shed 5 bases, with 9 bases lying between them. The CDR3 length is 14 residues. Germline lookup yields CDR1 SEHNR and CDR2 FQNEAQ (reference sequence). This CDR3 is CASSLESPHNEQFF. The CDR3 bases are TGTGCCAGCAGCTTAGAATCTCCCCACAATGAGCAGTTCTTC. The full variable domain, rest sourced from reference TRBV7-9 and TRBJ2-1, is DTGVSQNPRHKITKRGQNVTFRCDPISEHNRLYWYRQTLGQGPEFLTYFQNEAQLEKSRLLSDRFSAERPKGSFSTLEIQRTEQGDSAMYLCASSLESPHNEQFFGPGTRLTVL.

This chain uses TRBV7-2 with TRBJ2-1; 9 bases align to TRBD2. Looked up from germline, CDR1 is SGHTA and CDR2 is FQGNSA. V lost 0 bases and J lost 2; bases outside the gene matches: 5. This CDR3 contains 17 residues. The CDR3 spells CASSLAQREVPYNEQFF. The CDR3, as DNA: TGTGCCAGCAGCTTAGCTCAGCGGGAGGTTCCCTACAATGAGCAGTTCTTC.

The V call is TRBV27, the J call TRBJ2-1; 10 nucleotides agree with TRBD2. This CDR3 contains 18 residues. CDR1 is MNHEY, CDR2 SMNVEV, per germline (reference sequence). The V segment lost 7 bases and the J segment 4 bases; nucleotides outside the gene matches: 16. The CDR3 DNA follows: TGTGCCAGCACCCATGCCCCGACTAGCGGGCCCCTATACAATGAGCAGTTCTTC. Translated: CASTHAPTSGPLYNEQFF.

The V gene is TRBV27, the J gene TRBJ2-7, with a possible D match to TRBD2 (5 bases). This CDR3 contains 14 residues. V was shortened by 5 bases and J by 5 bases, with 16 bases between the two germline ends. The germline V gene has CDR1 MNHEY and CDR2 SMNVEV (reference sequence). CDR3 sequence reads: CASSGPLSVDEQYF. The CDR3 bases are TGTGCCAGCAGTGGGCCCCTTAGCGTGGACGAGCAGTACTTC.

This chain links TRBV19 with TRBJ2-7, with 16 nucleotides matching TRBD2. Germline CDR1 LNHDA, CDR2 SQIVND (reference sequence). This CDR3 has 18 residues. V shed 3 bases, J shed 0 bases, and the junction held 5 bases outside the gene matches. DNA of the CDR3: TGTGCCAGTAGTATCGGGACTAGCGGGAGGGCCAACTCCTACGAGCAGTACTTC. The encoded protein is CASSIGTSGRANSYEQYF.